This T cell receptor (beta chain) was sequenced for a study of control samples from healthy donors and cancer patients. TCRdb's table, derived via immunoSEQ multiplex PCR, lists solely in-frame clones and lacks some. This sample contains fewer than 250,000 clones. The germline V gene has CDR1 MNHEY and CDR2 SVGEGT. The V gene lost 0 bases and the J gene lost 2 bases, with 13 bases spanning the gap. The CDR3 runs 16 residues. The TCR sequence derives from a woman under 40 in good health. The chain uses TRBV6-2 or TRBV6-3 and TRBJ2-5; tentatively, D is TRBD1 (5 bases). Sequencing was carried out using blood. CDR3 sequence: CASSYSRQGGQETQYF. In DNA form, the CDR3 reads TGTGCCAGCAGTTACTCAAGGCAGGGCGGTCAAGAGACCCAGTACTTC.